This TCR beta chain was captured by sequencing in a study of cytomegalovirus exposure and HLA in healthy donors. Among the donors, all were healthy bone marrow donors. This CDR3 contains 16 residues. The ends were cut back, 6 bases at V and 0 bases at J, with 18 bases in the middle. Germline CDR1 LNHDA, CDR2 SQIVND (reference sequence). Both 60 Vbeta primers and 13 Jbeta primers went into the PCR. Generated by immunoSEQ multiplex PCR, the TCRdb table keeps only in-frame clones and is missing some. This table lists 85,000 to 90,000 clones. Study-level findings and limits: According to the study, roughly 180 TCR beta chains were cytomegalovirus-associated. When analyzed later, a missense DCLRE1C variant was found to be linked to TCR beta V- and J-gene trimming.

Concerning this clone itself: Its specificity is unknown.

The gene calls are TRBV19 and TRBJ2-7, with a weak D call TRBD1 (5 bases). This receptor was taken from a middle-aged man in good health and CMV-seropositive. Sequencing was performed on PBMCs. The CDR3 DNA follows: TGTGCCAGTAGCCAGTATAGCCGTAGGGGCTCCTACGAGCAGTACTTC. This sequence encodes CASSQYSRRGSYEQYF.